These 29 T cell receptor beta chains share one sample of origin, sequenced in a study of cytomegalovirus exposure and HLA in healthy donors. 60 Vbeta and 13 Jbeta primers were used in PCR. Profiling relied on immunoSEQ multiplex PCR, and the TCRdb table lists in-frame clones only, not all of them. The sample consists of about 170,000 clones, over 70% of them appearing once. The sample was PBMCs. These TCRs come from a man younger than 40 in good health and CMV-seropositive.

This rearrangement joins TRBV7-9 to TRBJ2-2; D call uncertain. With 1 base removed from V and 7 bases from J, the gap between germline ends came to 4 bases. Germline CDR1 SEHNR, CDR2 FQNEAQ (reference sequence). This CDR3 region has 12 residues. The CDR3, as DNA: TGTGCCAGCAGCTTAGGCGACGGGGAGCTGTTTTTT. It specifies CASSLGDGELFF.

The chain combines TRBV4-1 with TRBJ2-3; TRBD2 matches at 9 bases. Per germline, CDR1 MGHRA and CDR2 YSYEKL. V shed 5 bases, J shed 2 bases, and the junction held 5 bases outside the gene matches. The CDR3 length is 15 residues. CDR3 coding DNA: TGCGCCAGCAGCACTAGCGGGCTCCCCACAGATACGCAGTATTTT. This encodes CASSTSGLPTDTQYF.

The genes are TRBV9 and TRBJ1-3, with 9 bases identical to TRBD1. The length of the CDR3 is 20 residues. The J segment lost 2 bases and the V segment lost 3 bases, leaving 18 bases of the junction unmatched. From germline, CDR1 is SGDLS and CDR2 YYNGEE. The CDR3 spells CASSESGTGFSTPAGNTIYF. CDR3 nucleotide sequence: TGTGCCAGCAGCGAATCTGGGACAGGGTTTTCTACACCAGCTGGAAACACCATATATTTT.

The chain combines TRBV30 with TRBJ2-2; 12 bases align to TRBD1. This CDR3 contains 16 residues. Germline assignment: CDR1 GTSNPN and CDR2 SVGIG (reference sequence). V shed 4 bases, J shed 8 bases, and the junction held 11 bases outside the gene matches. The DNA for the CDR3 is TGTGCCTGGACCTCGGGGGGGACAGGGGGCAAGGGGGAGCTGTTTTTT. Translated, it gives CAWTSGGTGGKGELFF.

The CDR3 nucleotides are TGTGCCAGCAGTCGTCCTACTAGTCTAGGATCTGAGCAGTTCTTC. Translating it yields CASSRPTSLGSEQFF. The chain employs TRBV6-5 and TRBJ2-1, with TRBD2 as a possible D gene (5 bases). The CDR3 loop spans 15 amino acids. V lost 5 bases to trimming and J lost 9 bases, with 20 bases between them. Germline lookup yields CDR1 MNHEY and CDR2 SVGAGI.

The gene calls are TRBV6-5 and TRBJ2-5; TRBD1 aligns across 9 bases. With the DNA end fitting TRBJ2-7 better, the J assignment may be wrong. Germline V gene data show CDR1 as MNHEY and CDR2 as SVGAGI. CDR3 size: 15 residues. In nucleotides, the CDR3 is TGTGCCAGCAGCCGACAGGGGGAAGCGAAGGACGAGCAGTACTTC. Its translation is CASSRQGEAKDEQYF.

The chain combines TRBV7-9 with TRBJ1-4; no definite D call. With 5 bases removed from V and 0 bases from J, the gap between germline ends came to 10 bases. CDR1 and CDR2 (germline): SEHNR, FQNEAQ (reference sequence). CDR3 length: 15 amino acids. The CDR3 region is CASSLNSATNEKLFF. In DNA form, the CDR3 reads TGTGCCAGCAGCCTCAACAGTGCAACTAATGAAAAACTGTTTTTT.

The chain combines TRBV6-6 with TRBJ2-5, with D maybe TRBD2 (7 bases). V lost 11 bases and J 5 bases, leaving 18 bases between the germline ends. This CDR3 has 13 residues. Germline CDR1 reads MNHNY; CDR2 reads SVGAGI (reference sequence). CDR3 in DNA: TGTGCCGCGGGGGCGGGGGCTTGGGAGACCCAGTACTTC. Its protein product is CAAGAGAWETQYF.

The chain is built from TRBV7-2 and TRBJ1-2; 7 bases map to TRBD1. The CDR3 length is 17 residues. Trimming at V came to 1 base and at J to 0 bases, leaving 8 bases not matched to a gene. Germline CDR1 is SGHTA and CDR2 is FQGNSA. Here the CDR3 DNA reads TGTGCCAGCAGCTTAGATGGCAGGGGGATTGCTAACTATGGCTACACCTTC. Protein product: CASSLDGRGIANYGYTF.

V is TRBV25-1 and J is TRBJ1-6; 7 nucleotides line up with TRBD1. The CDR3 runs to 13 residues. Germline CDR1 reads MGHDK; CDR2 reads SYGVNS. The trim removed 5 bases at V and 10 bases at J, leaving 5 bases unmatched. The CDR3 spells CASSNTGDSPLHF. CDR3 coding DNA: TGTGCCAGCAGTAACACAGGGGACTCACCCCTCCACTTT.

This clone showed up just once. This chain links TRBV27 with TRBJ2-1; D is uncertain. Germline CDR1 and CDR2: MNHEY and SMNVEV (reference sequence). V was clipped by 5 bases and J by 8 bases, with 13 bases between them. CDR3 length equals 13 residues. Here the CDR3 reads CASSLRGVYEQFF. CDR3 in DNA: TGTGCCAGCAGTCTCCGTGGAGTGTATGAGCAGTTCTTC.

The gene calls are TRBV5-4 and TRBJ2-1; the D gene is possibly TRBD1 (5 bases). V dropped 2 bases and J dropped 2 bases, with 20 bases sitting between them. The CDR3 length is 18 residues. Germline lookup yields CDR1 SGHNT and CDR2 YYREEE (reference sequence). The CDR3 is CASSLTIFGQGTYNEQFF. The CDR3 nucleotides are TGTGCCAGCAGCTTAACAATCTTCGGGCAGGGAACCTACAATGAGCAGTTCTTC.

The chain links TRBV27 to TRBJ1-4; 7 bases match TRBD1. Unmatched junction bases numbered 9, after V lost 6 bases and J lost 8 bases. Germline CDR1 is MNHEY and CDR2 is SMNVEV (reference sequence). The CDR3 has 14 amino acids. The CDR3 DNA sequence: TGTGCCAGCAGCCACCAGACAGGGTACGAAAAACTGTTTTTT. Translation gives CASSHQTGYEKLFF.

The rearrangement uses TRBV4-1 and TRBJ2-3, with 13 bases aligning to TRBD2. Germline V CDR1 and CDR2: MGHRA, YSYEKL. The length of the CDR3 is 21 residues. Unmatched junction bases numbered 17, after V lost 5 bases and J lost 0 bases. CDR3 sequence: CASSSRGTSGVQSSSTDTQYF. CDR3 coding DNA: TGCGCCAGCAGCTCCCGAGGGACTAGCGGGGTCCAATCCTCTAGCACAGATACGCAGTATTTT.

The rearrangement links TRBV25-1 to TRBJ2-7, with 8 bases fitting TRBD2. V shed 3 bases and J 6 bases; nucleotides not matched to a gene: 13. The CDR3 totals 16 residues. Germline CDR1 MGHDK, CDR2 SYGVNS. The DNA of the CDR3 is TGTGCCAGCAGTGACCTCAACCGAGGACTAGCTAGCGAGCAGTACTTC. Residues: CASSDLNRGLASEQYF.

This clone has only a few counts. The V gene is TRBV5-1, the J gene TRBJ2-7, with a tentative D call TRBD1 (5 bases). Trimming cost V 3 bases and J 2 bases, with 30 bases left between them. CDR3 length equals 20 residues. Germline assignment: CDR1 SGHRS and CDR2 YFSETQ. The CDR3 nucleotides are TGCGCCAGCAGCTCGTTAAACAGGTCAGCACAAGGCCATTGGGCCTACGAGCAGTACTTC. Translated, it gives CASSSLNRSAQGHWAYEQYF.

The rearrangement joins TRBV25-1 to TRBJ1-5; TRBD1 matches 8 bases. The CDR3 has 15 amino acids. Unmatched junction bases numbered 1, after V lost 1 base and J lost 2 bases. Germline V CDR1 and CDR2: MGHDK, SYGVNS. The CDR3: CASSESTGGNQPQHF. CDR3 in DNA: TGTGCCAGCAGTGAATCGACAGGGGGCAATCAGCCCCAGCATTTT.

The chain uses TRBV7-9 and TRBJ2-1, with D maybe TRBD2 (7 bases). Trimming removed 5 bases at V and 6 bases at J, with 20 bases between. Germline lookup yields CDR1 SEHNR and CDR2 FQNEAQ (reference sequence). The length of the CDR3 is 16 residues. Here the CDR3 DNA reads TGTGCCAGCAGCCTGCGGGCTGGGGGGGCCTCCAATGAGCAGTTCTTC. Translation: CASSLRAGGASNEQFF.

The genes are TRBV4-1 and TRBJ1-2; 8 bases match TRBD1. The V gene's germline CDR1 is MGHRA and CDR2 YSYEKL. V lost 4 bases to trimming and J lost 5 bases; unmatched junction nucleotides: 6. The length of the CDR3 is 14 residues. Here the CDR3 reads CASSPDREDYGYTF. The CDR3 DNA reads as TGCGCCAGCAGCCCGGACAGGGAGGATTATGGCTACACCTTC.

This clone has only a few counts. The chain joins TRBV4-1 to TRBJ2-7, with 9 bases lining up with TRBD1. CDR3 size: 15 residues. Trimming removed 2 bases from V and 6 bases from J; junction bases left unmatched: 8. Germline CDR1 MGHRA, CDR2 YSYEKL. CDR3 in amino acids: CASSQPDRGVGEQYF. The CDR3 DNA reads TGCGCCAGCAGCCAACCGGACAGGGGCGTCGGCGAGCAGTACTTC.

This clone was picked up a small number of times. The rearrangement links TRBV25-1 to TRBJ2-1; 8 bases fit TRBD2. Germline loops: CDR1 MGHDK, CDR2 SYGVNS. This CDR3 spans 15 amino acids. J gave up 5 bases and V 5 bases, and 8 bases lay outside the gene matches. CDR3 sequence: CASSSRLATHNEQFF. CDR3 in DNA: TGTGCCAGCAGTTCACGACTAGCGACACACAATGAGCAGTTCTTC. The full variable domain, rest sourced from reference TRBV25-1 and TRBJ2-1, is EADIYQTPRYLVIGTGKKITLECSQTMGHDKMYWYQQDPGMELHLIHYSYGVNSTEKGDLSSESTVSRIRTEHFPLTLESARPSHTSQYLCASSSRLATHNEQFFGPGTRLTVL.

V gene TRBV7-6 combines with J gene TRBJ2-1; no firm D call. Trimming took off 5 bases at V and 4 bases at J, with 9 bases between the two ends. Germline loops: CDR1 SGHVS, CDR2 FNYEAQ. The CDR3 has 13 amino acids. The CDR3 DNA follows: TGTGCCAGCAGCCAACCCACATACAATGAGCAGTTCTTC. It is translated as CASSQPTYNEQFF. The entire variable domain, with the rest obtained from reference TRBV7-6 and TRBJ2-1, is as follows: GAGVSQSPRYKVTKRGQDVALRCDPISGHVSLYWYRQALGQGPEFLTYFNYEAQQDKSGLPNDRFSAERPEGSISTLTIQRTEQRDSAMYRCASSQPTYNEQFFGPGTRLTVL.

This chain links TRBV9 with TRBJ2-1, with 11 positions matching TRBD2. The CDR3 has 14 amino acids. In germline, CDR1 is SGDLS, CDR2 YYNGEE. V was pared by 4 bases and J by 8 bases, with 5 bases of the junction left unmatched. The CDR3 sequence: CASSNSGGAYEQFF. The CDR3 DNA sequence: TGTGCCAGCAGCAATAGCGGGGGGGCATATGAGCAGTTCTTC. Full variable domain (outside the CDR3, taken from reference TRBV9 and TRBJ2-1): DSGVTQTPKHLITATGQRVTLRCSPRSGDLSVYWYQQSLDQGLQFLIQYYNGEERAKGNILERFSAQQFPDLHSELNLSSLELGDSALYFCASSNSGGAYEQFFGPGTRLTVL.

V is TRBV11-2 and J is TRBJ2-1; 7 bases fit TRBD1. CDR1 and CDR2 (germline): SGHAT, FQNNGV. This CDR3 has 14 amino acids. V shed 7 bases, J shed 2 bases, and the junction held 5 bases outside the gene matches. CDR3 residues: CASKGQATYNEQFF. The CDR3 bases are TGTGCCAGCAAAGGACAGGCGACCTACAATGAGCAGTTCTTC.

The chain carries TRBV4-1 and TRBJ2-5, with a weak D call TRBD2 (6 bases). Germline V CDR1 and CDR2: MGHRA, YSYEKL. The ends were cut back, 1 base at V and 2 bases at J, with 17 bases in the middle. The CDR3 totals 17 residues. For the CDR3, the DNA is TGCGCCAGCAGCCAAGCTTTTCCCGGGACTCCGCAAGAGACCCAGTACTTC. Translated, it gives CASSQAFPGTPQETQYF.

This chain connects TRBV11-2 to TRBJ2-2, with 9 bases identical to TRBD1. V lost 1 base and J lost 2; bases outside the gene matches: 5. Germline CDR1 SGHAT, CDR2 FQNNGV. The CDR3 sequence is 17 residues long. The CDR3 nucleotides read TGTGCCAGCAGCTTAGGAGGGACAGGGCCCAACACCGGGGAGCTGTTTTTT. Its protein product is CASSLGGTGPNTGELFF.

The rearrangement joins TRBV28 to TRBJ2-2; 12 bases line up with TRBD2. This CDR3 contains 18 residues. CDR1 and CDR2 from the germline V gene are MDHEN and SYDVKM. The J segment lost 3 bases and the V segment lost 6 bases, leaving 11 bases of the junction unmatched. CDR3 DNA: TGTGCCAGCAGGCGAACGCCGACTAGCGGGGGTTACACCGGGGAGCTGTTTTTT. This sequence encodes CASRRTPTSGGYTGELFF.

The gene calls are TRBV19 and TRBJ1-1, with 12 nucleotides matching TRBD1. J was trimmed by 8 bases and V by 9 bases; bases with no gene match: 4. The CDR3 covers 12 residues. Germline V gene sequence: CDR1 LNHDA, CDR2 SQIVND (reference sequence). This chain's CDR3 is CARGTGGGEAFF. CDR3 nucleotides: TGTGCCAGGGGGACAGGGGGCGGGGAAGCTTTCTTT.

J is TRBJ2-2 and V is TRBV6-1; 8 bases are shared with TRBD1. CDR1 is MNHNS, CDR2 SASEGT, per germline. The CDR3 extends over 15 amino acids. V lost 2 bases and J lost 6; bases outside the gene matches: 5. The chain's CDR3 is CASSEFPGGPGELFF. Here the CDR3 DNA reads TGTGCCAGCAGTGAATTTCCAGGGGGCCCCGGGGAGCTGTTTTTT.